This record looks at one T cell receptor (beta chain) sequence and its context. Deletions cut 7 bases from V and 5 bases from J, with 11 bases between. The CDR3 is made up of 12 amino acids. The germline gives CDR1 MNHEY, CDR2 SVGAGI. This sample was included in a study of cytomegalovirus exposure and HLA in healthy donors. Here immunoSEQ multiplex PCR was the method, and the copy in TCRdb shows in-frame clones only, minus some. The sample has roughly 280,000 clones, around 85% seen once. The sequence came from a woman aged 18-30 years in good health and CMV-seronegative. The specimen sequenced was PBMCs. This chain uses TRBV6-5 with TRBJ2-5; D call uncertain. The CDR3 protein is CASIGHGETQYF. In DNA form, the CDR3 reads TGTGCCAGCATAGGCCACGGGGAGACCCAGTACTTC.